This entry concerns a single T cell receptor beta chain. Its antigen is currently unknown. The record originates from a study of shared clonotypes between healthy human individuals. In the study overall: The plates for each donor numbered three CD4 naive, three CD4 memory, two CD8 naive and one CD8 memory.

Regarding the study as a whole: Shared clonotypes across all four donors exceeded non-shared ones in generation probability. Depth was large, yet rarefaction showed that sorted-subset sequencing was incomplete.

Germline lookup yields CDR1 SGHKS and CDR2 YYEKEE (reference sequence). Trimming removed 6 bases from V and 8 bases from J, with 11 bases in between. CDR3 length equals 11 residues. TCRdb's copy holds only in-frame clones and misses some; the assay was immunoSEQ multiplex PCR. This sample yields more than 2,000,000 clones, of which approximately 94% are seen a single time; over 0.12% belongs to the top ten. The TCR sequence derives from a man between 18 and 35 years old in good health. Input material: naive CD4+ T cells sorted from blood. Subset reported: CD45RA+ positively selected. V is TRBV5-5 and J is TRBJ1-2, with a weak D call TRBD1 (6 bases). The CDR3, as DNA: TGTGCCAGCAACCGGGGGCCGGGCTACACCTTC. This gives the protein CASNRGPGYTF.